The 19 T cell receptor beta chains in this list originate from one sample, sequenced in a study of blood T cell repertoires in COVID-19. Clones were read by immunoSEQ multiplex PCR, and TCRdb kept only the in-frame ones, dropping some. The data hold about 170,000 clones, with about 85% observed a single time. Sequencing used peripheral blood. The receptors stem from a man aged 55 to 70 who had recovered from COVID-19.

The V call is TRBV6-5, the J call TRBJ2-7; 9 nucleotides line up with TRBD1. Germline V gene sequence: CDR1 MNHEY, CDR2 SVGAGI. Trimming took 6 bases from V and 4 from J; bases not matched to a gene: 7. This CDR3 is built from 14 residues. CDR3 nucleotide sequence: TGTGCCAGCAGGGGCACAGGGGGCACGTACGAGCAGTACTTC. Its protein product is CASRGTGGTYEQYF.

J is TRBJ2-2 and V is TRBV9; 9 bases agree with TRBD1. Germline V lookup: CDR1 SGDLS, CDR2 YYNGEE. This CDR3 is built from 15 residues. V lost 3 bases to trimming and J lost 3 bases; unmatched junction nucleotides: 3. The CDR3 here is CASSGTGADTGELFF. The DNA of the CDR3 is TGTGCCAGCAGCGGGACAGGGGCGGACACCGGGGAGCTGTTTTTT.

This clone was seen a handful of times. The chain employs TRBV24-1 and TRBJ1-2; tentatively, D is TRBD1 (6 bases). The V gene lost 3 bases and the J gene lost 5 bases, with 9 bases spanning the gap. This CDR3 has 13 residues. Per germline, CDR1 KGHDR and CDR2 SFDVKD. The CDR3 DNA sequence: TGTGCCACCAGTGATGGTCAGGGGTATGGCTACACCTTC. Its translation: CATSDGQGYGYTF.

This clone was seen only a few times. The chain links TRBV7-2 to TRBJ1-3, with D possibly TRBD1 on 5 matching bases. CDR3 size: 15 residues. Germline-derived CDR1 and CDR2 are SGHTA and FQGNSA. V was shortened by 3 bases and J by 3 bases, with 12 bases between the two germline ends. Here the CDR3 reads CASSFQGTDGNTIYF. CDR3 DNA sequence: TGTGCCAGCAGCTTTCAGGGAACGGATGGAAACACCATATATTTT.

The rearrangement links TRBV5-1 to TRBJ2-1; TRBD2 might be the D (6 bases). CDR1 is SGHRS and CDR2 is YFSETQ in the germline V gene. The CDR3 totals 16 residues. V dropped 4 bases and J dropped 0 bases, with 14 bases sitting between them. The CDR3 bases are TGCGCCAGCAGCGTCGGGGGTGCGGGCTCCTACAATGAGCAGTTCTTC. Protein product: CASSVGGAGSYNEQFF.

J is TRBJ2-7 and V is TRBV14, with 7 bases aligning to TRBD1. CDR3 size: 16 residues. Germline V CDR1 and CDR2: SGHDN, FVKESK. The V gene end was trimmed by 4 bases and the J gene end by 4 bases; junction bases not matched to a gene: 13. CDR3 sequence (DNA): TGTGCCAGCAGCCCCCCTGGACAGGTAGGATGGTACGAGCAGTACTTC. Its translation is CASSPPGQVGWYEQYF. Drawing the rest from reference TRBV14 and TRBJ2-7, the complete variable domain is EAGVTQFPSHSVIEKGQTVTLRCDPISGHDNLYWYRRVMGKEIKFLLHFVKESKQDESGMPNNRFLAERTGGTYSTLKVQPAELEDSGVYFCASSPPGQVGWYEQYFGPGTRLTVT.

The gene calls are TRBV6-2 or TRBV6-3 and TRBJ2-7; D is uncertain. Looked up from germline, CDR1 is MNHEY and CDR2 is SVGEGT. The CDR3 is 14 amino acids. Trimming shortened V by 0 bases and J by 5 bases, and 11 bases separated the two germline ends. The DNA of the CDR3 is TGTGCCAGCAGTTACTCGTCAGGATCCGACGAGCAGTACTTC. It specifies CASSYSSGSDEQYF.

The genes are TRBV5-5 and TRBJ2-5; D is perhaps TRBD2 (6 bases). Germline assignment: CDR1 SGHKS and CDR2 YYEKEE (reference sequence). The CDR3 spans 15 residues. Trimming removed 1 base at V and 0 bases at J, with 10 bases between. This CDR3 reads CASSLIGEDQETQYF. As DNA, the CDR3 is TGTGCCAGCAGCTTGATAGGGGAGGACCAAGAGACCCAGTACTTC. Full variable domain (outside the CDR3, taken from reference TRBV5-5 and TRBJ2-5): DAGVTQSPTHLIKTRGQQVTLRCSPISGHKSVSWYQQVLGQGPQFIFQYYEKEERGRGNFPDRFSARQFPNYSSELNVNALLLGDSALYLCASSLIGEDQETQYFGPGTRLLVL.

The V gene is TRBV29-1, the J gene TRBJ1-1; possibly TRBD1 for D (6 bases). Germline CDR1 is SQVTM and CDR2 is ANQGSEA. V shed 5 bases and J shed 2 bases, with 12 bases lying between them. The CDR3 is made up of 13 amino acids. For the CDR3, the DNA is TGCAGCGTTAAAGGGGACACCAACACTGAAGCTTTCTTT. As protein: CSVKGDTNTEAFF.

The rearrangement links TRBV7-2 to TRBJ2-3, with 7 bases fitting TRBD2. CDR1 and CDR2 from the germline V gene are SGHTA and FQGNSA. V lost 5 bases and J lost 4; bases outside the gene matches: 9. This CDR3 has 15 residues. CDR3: CASSRRSGVADTQYF. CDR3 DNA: TGTGCCAGCAGCCGCCGCAGCGGGGTAGCAGATACGCAGTATTTT.

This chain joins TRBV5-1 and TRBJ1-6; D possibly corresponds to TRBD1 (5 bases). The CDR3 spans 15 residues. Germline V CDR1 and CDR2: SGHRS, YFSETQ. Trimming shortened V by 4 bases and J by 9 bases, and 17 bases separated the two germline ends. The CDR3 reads CASSPEGTWTSPLHF. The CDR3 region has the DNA TGCGCCAGCAGCCCCGAGGGGACTTGGACTTCACCCCTCCACTTT. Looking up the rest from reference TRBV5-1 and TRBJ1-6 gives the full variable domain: KAGVTQTPRYLIKTRGQQVTLSCSPISGHRSVSWYQQTPGQGLQFLFEYFSETQRNKGNFPGRFSGRQFSNSRSEMNVSTLELGDSALYLCASSPEGTWTSPLHFGNGTRLTVT.

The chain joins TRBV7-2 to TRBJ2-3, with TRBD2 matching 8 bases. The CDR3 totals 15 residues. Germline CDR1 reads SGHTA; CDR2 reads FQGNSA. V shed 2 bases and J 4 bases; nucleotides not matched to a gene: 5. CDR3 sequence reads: CASSLNGGVSDTQYF. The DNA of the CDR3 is TGTGCCAGCAGCTTAAACGGGGGGGTCTCAGATACGCAGTATTTT.

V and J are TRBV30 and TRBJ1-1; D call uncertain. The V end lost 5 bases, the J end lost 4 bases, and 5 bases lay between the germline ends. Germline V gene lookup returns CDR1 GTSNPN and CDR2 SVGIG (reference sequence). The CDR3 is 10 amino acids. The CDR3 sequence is CAWLATEAFF. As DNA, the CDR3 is TGTGCCTGGCTGGCCACTGAAGCTTTCTTT.

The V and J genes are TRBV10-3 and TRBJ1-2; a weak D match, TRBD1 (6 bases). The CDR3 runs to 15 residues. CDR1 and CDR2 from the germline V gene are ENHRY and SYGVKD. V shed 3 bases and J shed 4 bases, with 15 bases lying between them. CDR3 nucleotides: TGTGCCATCAGTGACAGGGGAAACTCCTTCTATGGCTACACCTTC. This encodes CAISDRGNSFYGYTF.

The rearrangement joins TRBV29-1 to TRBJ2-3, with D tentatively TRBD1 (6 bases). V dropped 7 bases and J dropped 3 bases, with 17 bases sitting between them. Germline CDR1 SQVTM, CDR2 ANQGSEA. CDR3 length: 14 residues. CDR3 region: CSGSQGLGTDTQYF. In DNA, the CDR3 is TGCAGCGGATCCCAGGGGCTAGGAACAGATACGCAGTATTTT.

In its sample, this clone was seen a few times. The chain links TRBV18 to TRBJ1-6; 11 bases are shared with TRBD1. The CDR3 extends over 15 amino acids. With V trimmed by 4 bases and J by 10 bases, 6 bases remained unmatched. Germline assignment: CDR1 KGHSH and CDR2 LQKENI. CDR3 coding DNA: TGTGCCAGCTCACGGGCGGGACAGGGGGACTCACCCCTCCACTTT. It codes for CASSRAGQGDSPLHF.

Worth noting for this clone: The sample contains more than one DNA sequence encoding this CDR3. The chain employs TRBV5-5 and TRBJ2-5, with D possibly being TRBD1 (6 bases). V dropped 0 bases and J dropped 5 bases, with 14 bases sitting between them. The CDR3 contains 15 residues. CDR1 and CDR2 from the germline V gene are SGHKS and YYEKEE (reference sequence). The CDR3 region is CASSLATGSQETQYF. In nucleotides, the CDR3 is TGTGCCAGCAGCTTGGCGACAGGAAGCCAGGAGACCCAGTACTTC.

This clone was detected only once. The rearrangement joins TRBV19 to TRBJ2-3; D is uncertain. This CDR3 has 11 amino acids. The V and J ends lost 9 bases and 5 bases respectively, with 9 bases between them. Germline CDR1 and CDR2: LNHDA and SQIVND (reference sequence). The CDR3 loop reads CASTTRDTQYF. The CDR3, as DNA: TGTGCCAGCACCACAAGAGATACGCAGTATTTT.

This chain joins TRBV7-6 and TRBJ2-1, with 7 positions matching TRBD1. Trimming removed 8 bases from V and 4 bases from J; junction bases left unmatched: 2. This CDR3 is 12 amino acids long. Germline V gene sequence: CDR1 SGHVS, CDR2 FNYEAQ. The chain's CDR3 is CASGQDYNEQFF. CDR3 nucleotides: TGTGCCAGCGGACAGGATTACAATGAGCAGTTCTTC. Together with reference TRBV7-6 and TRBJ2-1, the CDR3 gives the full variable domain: GAGVSQSPRYKVTKRGQDVALRCDPISGHVSLYWYRQALGQGPEFLTYFNYEAQQDKSGLPNDRFSAERPEGSISTLTIQRTEQRDSAMYRCASGQDYNEQFFGPGTRLTVL.